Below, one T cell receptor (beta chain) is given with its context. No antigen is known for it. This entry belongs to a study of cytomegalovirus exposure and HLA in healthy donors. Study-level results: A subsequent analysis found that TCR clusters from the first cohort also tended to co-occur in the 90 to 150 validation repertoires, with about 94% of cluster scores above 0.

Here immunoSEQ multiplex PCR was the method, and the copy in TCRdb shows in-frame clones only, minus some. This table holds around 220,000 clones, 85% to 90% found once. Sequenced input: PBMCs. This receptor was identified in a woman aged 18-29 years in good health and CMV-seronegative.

CDR3: CASSRGGGDMREQYF. The CDR3 nucleotides read TGTGCCAGCAGCCGAGGGGGCGGGGATATGAGGGAGCAGTACTTC. The chain carries TRBV4-2 and TRBJ2-7; D may be TRBD1 (7 bases). Trimming cost V 4 bases and J 7 bases, with 20 bases left between them. The germline CDR1 and CDR2 sequences are LGHNA and YNFKEQ. CDR3 length: 15 residues.